This record covers a single T cell receptor (beta chain). CDR1 SGHTA and CDR2 FQGTGA come from the germline V gene. V lost 6 bases, J lost 5 bases, and 9 bases stayed unmatched. The CDR3 is 17 amino acids. This sample is part of a study of control samples from healthy donors and cancer patients. The data were produced by immunoSEQ multiplex PCR, yet TCRdb's version contains in-frame clones alone and is incomplete. The table has some 96,000 clones, roughly 84% seen once; the top ten hold 18%. This chain links TRBV7-3 with TRBJ2-3; 15 nucleotides line up with TRBD2. The sequence was collected from a woman aged 45 to 65 in good health. The sequenced sample consisted of blood. For the CDR3, the DNA is TGTGCCAGCAGTCGGACTAGCGGGAGGGCCTTGGTAGATACGCAGTATTTT. Translation gives CASSRTSGRALVDTQYF.